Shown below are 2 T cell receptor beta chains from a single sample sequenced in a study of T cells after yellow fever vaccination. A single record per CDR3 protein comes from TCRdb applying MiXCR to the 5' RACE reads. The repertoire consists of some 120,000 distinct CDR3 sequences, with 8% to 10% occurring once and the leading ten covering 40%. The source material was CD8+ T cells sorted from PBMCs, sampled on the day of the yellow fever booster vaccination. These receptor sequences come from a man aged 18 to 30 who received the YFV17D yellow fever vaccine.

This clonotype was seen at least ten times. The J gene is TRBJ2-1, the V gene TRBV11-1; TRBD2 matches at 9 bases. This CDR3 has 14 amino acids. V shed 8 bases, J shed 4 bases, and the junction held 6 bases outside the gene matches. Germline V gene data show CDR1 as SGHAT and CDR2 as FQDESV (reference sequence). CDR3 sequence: CASHAAGGYNEQFF. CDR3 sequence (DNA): TGTGCCAGCCACGCAGCGGGGGGTTACAATGAGCAGTTCTTC.

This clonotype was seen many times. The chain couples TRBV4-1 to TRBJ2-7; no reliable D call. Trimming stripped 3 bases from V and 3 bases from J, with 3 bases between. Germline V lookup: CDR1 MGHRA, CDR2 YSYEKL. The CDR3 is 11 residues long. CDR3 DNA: TGCGCCAGCAGCCAGAACTACGAGCAGTACTTC. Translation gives CASSQNYEQYF.